This T cell receptor (beta chain) was observed in a study of blood T cell repertoires in COVID-19. Generated by immunoSEQ multiplex PCR, the TCRdb table keeps only in-frame clones and is missing some. The sample includes approximately 89,000 clones, roughly nine tenths seen only once; the top ten take 4% to 5.5%. The germline V and J ends were trimmed by 2 bases and 12 bases, with 11 bases remaining between them. CDR3 length: 12 residues. CDR1 and CDR2 from the germline V gene are MDHEN and SYDVKM. The sample taken for sequencing was peripheral blood. This sequence originates from a man between 65 and 85 years old with acute or convalescent COVID-19. The rearrangement joins TRBV28 to TRBJ2-1, with D perhaps TRBD2 (5 bases). The CDR3: CASSLLGVGQFF. CDR3 in DNA: TGTGCCAGCAGTTTACTGGGAGTTGGGCAGTTCTTC.